Following are 14 T cell receptor beta chains from one sample sequenced in a study of beta chain features in type 1 diabetes (dated by TCRdb to the late 2010s). The library was generated by the immunoSEQ multiplex PCR assay. The entire amount of isolated RNA was reverse transcribed using the High Capacity cDNA Reverse Transcription Kit, so the sequenced TCRB transcripts were expressed ones. Held by TCRdb, this immuneACCESS table contains in-frame sequences only and omits some clones. Under half of the omission traces to an unresolved V gene where checked; the cause of the rest is unknown. Counted in this sample were about 140,000 clones; roughly 9.3% of them appeared once. The top ten clonotypes cover approximately 0.69% of the sample. The sequenced sample consisted of central memory CD4+ T cells from blood. The receptors stem from a woman in her thirties or forties in good health.

The sample holds a few counts of this clone. CDR3 bases: TGTGCCAGCAGTCCTGGACTAGCGGGGTATCATGAGCAGTTCTTC. Amino acid sequence: CASSPGLAGYHEQFF. The rearrangement uses TRBV7-9 and TRBJ2-1, with TRBD2 matching 12 bases. The CDR3 is 15 residues long. After removal of 6 bases from V and 8 bases from J, the junction contained 8 bases not matched to a gene. The germline gives CDR1 SEHNR, CDR2 FQNEAQ (reference sequence). Complete variable domain (other parts from reference TRBV7-9 and TRBJ2-1): DTGVSQNPRHKITKRGQNVTFRCDPISEHNRLYWYRQTLGQGPEFLTYFQNEAQLEKSRLLSDRFSAERPKGSFSTLEIQRTEQGDSAMYLCASSPGLAGYHEQFFGPGTRLTVL.

This clone came up a few times. This chain connects TRBV6-6 to TRBJ2-7, with 9 bases that match TRBD1. CDR1 and CDR2 from the germline V gene are MNHNY and SVGAGI (reference sequence). Losses at the gene ends were 7 bases for V and 8 bases for J; bases not matched to a gene: 9. The CDR3 loop spans 13 amino acids. CDR3 coding DNA: TGTGCCAGCATCCCTGGGGACAGGGCCAAGCAGTACTTC. Encoded protein: CASIPGDRAKQYF.

This clone was counted only a few times. The V call is TRBV2, the J call TRBJ2-1, with 14 bases aligning to TRBD2. The CDR3 runs to 14 residues. With V trimmed by 8 bases and J by 8 bases, 5 bases remained unmatched. CDR1 and CDR2 (germline): SNHLY, FYNNEI. DNA for the CDR3: TGTGCCAGCGGGGGGACTAGCGGGGGTGATGAGCAGTTCTTC. Its translation is CASGGTSGGDEQFF.

V usage is TRBV7-2 and J usage is TRBJ2-5, with 11 nucleotides matching TRBD1. V shed 5 bases and J 4 bases; nucleotides not matched to a gene: 6. This CDR3 is 15 amino acids long. From germline, CDR1 is SGHTA and CDR2 FQGNSA. The CDR3 is CASSLDRGLRETQYF. CDR3 nucleotides: TGTGCCAGCAGCCTGGACAGGGGGCTTCGAGAGACCCAGTACTTC.

This clone was counted a few times. The rearrangement joins TRBV6-1 to TRBJ2-7; the match to TRBD1 covers 7 bases. This CDR3 has 15 residues. Germline assignment: CDR1 MNHNS and CDR2 SASEGT. V was clipped by 7 bases and J by 1 base; unmatched bases: 10. The CDR3 region is CASTFLSGQSYEQYF. Here the CDR3 DNA reads TGTGCCAGCACCTTTCTCTCGGGACAGTCCTACGAGCAGTACTTC.

This clone was recorded a few times. The gene calls are TRBV5-6 and TRBJ1-2, with 7 bases that match TRBD1. Germline values: CDR1 SGHDT, CDR2 YYEEEE. This CDR3 is 19 amino acids long. V lost 3 bases, J lost 4 bases, and 21 bases stayed unmatched. The CDR3 loop reads CASSSRERDRFSTLYGYTF. Here the CDR3 DNA reads TGTGCCAGCAGCTCAAGGGAACGGGACAGATTTTCTACCCTCTATGGCTACACCTTC.

On this clone: The junction and the germline gene differ at one end; a read error may be behind it. The gene calls are TRBV11-2 and TRBJ2-5; tentatively, D is TRBD1 (6 bases). The CDR3 is 11 amino acids. The germline gives CDR1 SGHAT, CDR2 FQNNGV. The CDR3 loop reads CASSLAGVTDF. The DNA for the CDR3 is TGTGCCAGCAGCTTAGCAGGGGTCACGGACTTC.

V gene TRBV29-1 combines with J gene TRBJ1-3; D unresolved. The V gene lost 4 bases and the J gene lost 0 bases, with 10 bases spanning the gap. The CDR3 runs to 14 residues. The germline gives CDR1 SQVTM, CDR2 ANQGSEA. The CDR3 DNA reads TGCAGCGTTGTTGGAGGACGCTCTGGAAACACCATATATTTT. Its translation: CSVVGGRSGNTIYF.

This clone has just a few counts. CDR3 bases: TGTGCTACGGGATCCGGGGGGGCAGGGGATAAAAACATTCAGTACTTC. Its translation is CATGSGGAGDKNIQYF. V gene TRBV27 combines with J gene TRBJ2-4; 8 bases fit TRBD2. Germline V gene sequence: CDR1 MNHEY, CDR2 SMNVEV (reference sequence). The CDR3 is made up of 16 amino acids.

This clone was observed a few times. The rearrangement links TRBV11-2 to TRBJ2-3, with 8 positions matching TRBD2. The CDR3 is made up of 15 amino acids. The V gene end was trimmed by 3 bases and the J gene end by 5 bases; junction bases not matched to a gene: 7. Germline CDR1 is SGHAT and CDR2 is FQNNGV. The DNA for the CDR3 is TGTGCCAGCAGCTTTTCTCGGGGGGGAAAAGATACGCAGTATTTT. It translates to CASSFSRGGKDTQYF.

This rearrangement joins TRBV11-1 to TRBJ1-1; 7 positions agree with TRBD1. The CDR3 totals 14 residues. CDR1 SGHAT and CDR2 FQDESV come from the germline V gene (reference sequence). V shed 1 base, J shed 4 bases, and the junction held 3 bases outside the gene matches. CDR3 loop: CASSLVSGGTEAFF. The CDR3 DNA is TGTGCCAGCAGCTTAGTCTCAGGGGGCACTGAAGCTTTCTTT. The full variable domain, completed using reference TRBV11-1 and TRBJ1-1, is EAEVAQSPRYKITEKSQAVAFWCDPISGHATLYWYRQILGQGPELLVQFQDESVVDDSQLPKDRFSAERLKGVDSTLKIQPAELGDSAMYLCASSLVSGGTEAFFGQGTRLTVV.

This clone was observed a handful of times. The chain joins TRBV2 to TRBJ2-5; 9 nucleotides line up with TRBD1. With V trimmed by 8 bases and J by 5 bases, 9 bases remained unmatched. This CDR3 is 14 amino acids long. Germline V gene data show CDR1 as SNHLY and CDR2 as FYNNEI. The CDR3 loop reads CASGTTGGGETQYF. CDR3 DNA sequence: TGTGCCAGCGGGACAACAGGGGGCGGGGAGACCCAGTACTTC.

The sample holds a few counts of this clone. The chain couples TRBV5-4 to TRBJ2-1, with TRBD1 as a possible D gene (6 bases). Looked up from germline, CDR1 is SGHNT and CDR2 is YYREEE (reference sequence). The CDR3 contains 15 residues. The V and J ends lost 1 base and 2 bases respectively, with 10 bases between them. The CDR3, as DNA: TGTGCCAGCAGCTTGCCGCCAGGGGCCTACAATGAGCAGTTCTTC. Translating gives CASSLPPGAYNEQFF.

This chain links TRBV12-5 with TRBJ2-7; weak D call: TRBD1 (7 bases). Germline CDR1 LGHNT, CDR2 FRNRAP. The CDR3 has 14 amino acids. The V end was cut by 6 bases, the J end by 4 bases, with 16 bases between. CDR3 DNA sequence: TGTGCTAGTGGCGCGGGACAGATGGGATACGAGCAGTACTTC. This codes for CASGAGQMGYEQYF.